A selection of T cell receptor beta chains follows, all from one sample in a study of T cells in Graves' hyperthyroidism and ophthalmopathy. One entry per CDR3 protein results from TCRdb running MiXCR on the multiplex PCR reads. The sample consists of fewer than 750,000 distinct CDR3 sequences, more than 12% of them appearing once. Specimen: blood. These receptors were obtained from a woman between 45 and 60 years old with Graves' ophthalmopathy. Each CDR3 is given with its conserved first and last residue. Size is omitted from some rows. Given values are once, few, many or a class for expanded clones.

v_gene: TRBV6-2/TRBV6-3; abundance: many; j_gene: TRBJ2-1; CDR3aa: CASTYKQGAAYNEQFF
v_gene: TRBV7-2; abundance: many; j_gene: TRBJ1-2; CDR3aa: CASSPGQTYGYTF
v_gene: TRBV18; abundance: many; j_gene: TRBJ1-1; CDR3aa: CASSLGVRTMNTEAFF
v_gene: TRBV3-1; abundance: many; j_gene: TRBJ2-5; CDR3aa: CASSQDPAVETQYF
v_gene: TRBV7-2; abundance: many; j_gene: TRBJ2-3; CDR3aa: CASSFTFTDTQYF
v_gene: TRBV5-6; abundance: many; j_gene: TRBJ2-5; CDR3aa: CASSLGVGQQETQYF
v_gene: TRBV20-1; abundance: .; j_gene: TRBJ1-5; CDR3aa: CSAYTGQADQPQHF
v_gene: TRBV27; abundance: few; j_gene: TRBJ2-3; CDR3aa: CASRSGRPSTDTQYF
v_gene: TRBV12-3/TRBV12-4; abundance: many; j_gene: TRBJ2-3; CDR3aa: CASSVTSRNTDTQYF
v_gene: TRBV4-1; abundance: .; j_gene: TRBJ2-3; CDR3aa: CASSQEAASGTDTQYF
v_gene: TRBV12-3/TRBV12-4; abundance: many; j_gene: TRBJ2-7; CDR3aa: CASSFDRASGEQYF
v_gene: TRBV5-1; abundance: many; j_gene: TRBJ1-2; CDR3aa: CASRRTVNYGYTF
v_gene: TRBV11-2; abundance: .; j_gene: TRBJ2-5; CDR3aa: CASSAWAQETQYF
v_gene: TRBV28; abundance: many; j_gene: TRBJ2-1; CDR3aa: CATGDGPYNEQFF
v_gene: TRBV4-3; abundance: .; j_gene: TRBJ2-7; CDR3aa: CASSQGSGSGSYEQYF
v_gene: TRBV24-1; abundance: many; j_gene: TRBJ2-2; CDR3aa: CATSDLGREGRVGELFF
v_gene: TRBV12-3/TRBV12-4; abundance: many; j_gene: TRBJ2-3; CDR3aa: CASTQPASSGEDSTDTQYF
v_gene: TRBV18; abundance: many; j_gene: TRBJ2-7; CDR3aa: CASSPGAQYEQYF
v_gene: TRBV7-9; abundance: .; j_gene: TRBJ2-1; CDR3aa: CASSFRTSENEQFF
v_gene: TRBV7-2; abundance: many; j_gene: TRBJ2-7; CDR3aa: CASSLGNTYEQYF
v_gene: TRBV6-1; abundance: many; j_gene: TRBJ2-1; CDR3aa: CASSEWPSGMSNEQFF
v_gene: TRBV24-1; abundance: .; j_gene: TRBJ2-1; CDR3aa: CATSELAGGHNEQFF
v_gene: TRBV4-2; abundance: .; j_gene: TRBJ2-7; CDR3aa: CASSQVGGKQYF
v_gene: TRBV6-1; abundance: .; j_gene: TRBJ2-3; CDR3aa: CASSEITYTDTQYF
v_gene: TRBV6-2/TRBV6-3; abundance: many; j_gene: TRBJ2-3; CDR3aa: CASSYGLSDTQYF
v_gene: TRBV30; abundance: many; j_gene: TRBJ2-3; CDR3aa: CAWSAVSTDTQYF
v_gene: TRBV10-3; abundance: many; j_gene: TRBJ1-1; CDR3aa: CAIRGSLLNTEAFF
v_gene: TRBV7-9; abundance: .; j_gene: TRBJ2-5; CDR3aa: CASRRQGGETQYF
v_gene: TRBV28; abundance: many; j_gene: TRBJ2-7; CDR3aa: CASSRSGTGDEQYF
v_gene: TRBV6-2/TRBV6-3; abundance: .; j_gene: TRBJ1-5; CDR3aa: CASRDVAGMNQPQHF
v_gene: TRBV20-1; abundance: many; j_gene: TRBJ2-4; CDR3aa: CSASLGGIAKNIQYF
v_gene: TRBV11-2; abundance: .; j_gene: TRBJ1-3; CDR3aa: CASNGGHTIYF
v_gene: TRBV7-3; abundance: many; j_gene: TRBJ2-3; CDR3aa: CASSPLRDTSTDTQYF
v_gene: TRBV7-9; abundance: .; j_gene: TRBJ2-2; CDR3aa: CASSPGTRRNTGELFF
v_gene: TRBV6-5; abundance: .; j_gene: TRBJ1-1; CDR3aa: CASSYPSEAFF
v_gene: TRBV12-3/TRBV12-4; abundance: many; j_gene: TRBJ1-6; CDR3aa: CASSFGGDSPLHF
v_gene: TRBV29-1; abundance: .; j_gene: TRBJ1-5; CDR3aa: CSVSLGSNQPQHF
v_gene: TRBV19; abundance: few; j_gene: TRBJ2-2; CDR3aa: CASSITSTNTGELFF
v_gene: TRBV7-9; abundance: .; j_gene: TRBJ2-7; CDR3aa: CASSPPLGLPYEQYF
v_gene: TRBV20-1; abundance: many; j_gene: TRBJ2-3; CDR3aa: CSARGWNTQYF
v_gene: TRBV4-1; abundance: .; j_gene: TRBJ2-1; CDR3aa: CASSSGGMTVTPYNEQFF
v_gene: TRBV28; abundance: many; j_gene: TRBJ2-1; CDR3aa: CASSWTDYNEQFF
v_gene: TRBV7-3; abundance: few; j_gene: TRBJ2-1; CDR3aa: CASSLMQGNEQFF
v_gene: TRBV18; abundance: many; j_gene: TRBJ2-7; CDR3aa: CASSPLTGHEQYF
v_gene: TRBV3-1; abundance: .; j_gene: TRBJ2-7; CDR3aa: CASSQGRTTTYEQYF
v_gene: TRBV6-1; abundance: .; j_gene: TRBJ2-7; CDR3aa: CASSEVAGSEQYF
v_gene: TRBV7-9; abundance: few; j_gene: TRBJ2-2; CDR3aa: CASSSDTALTAEPNRGPNTGELFF
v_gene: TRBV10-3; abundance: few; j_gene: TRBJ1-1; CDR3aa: CAISTNTEAFF
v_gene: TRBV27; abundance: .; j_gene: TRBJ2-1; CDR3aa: CASTSGHSGTSGYNEQFF